These 29 T cell receptor beta chains were all obtained from the same sample, sequenced in a study of siplizumab effects on memory and regulatory T cells. Sequenced by immunoSEQ multiplex PCR; TCRdb stores in-frame clones only, minus some. The sample records 100,000 or so clones, more than 85% being singletons. The sample consisted of CD4+ T cells sorted from blood. The receptors originated from a human donor in good health. Some clones in this sample may be carry-over from other donors' samples.

The gene calls are TRBV14 and TRBJ2-2; no firm D call. The germline CDR1 and CDR2 sequences are SGHDN and FVKESK. CDR3 length equals 14 residues. V was shortened by 4 bases and J by 3 bases, with 9 bases between the two germline ends. The chain's CDR3 is CASSPGRYTGELFF. The CDR3 DNA is TGTGCCAGCAGCCCCGGCCGCTACACCGGGGAGCTGTTTTTT.

This clone is a singleton in its sample. The V and J genes are TRBV5-1 and TRBJ1-1; TRBD1 matches at 11 bases. V dropped 3 bases and J dropped 3; count of bases not matched to a gene: 7. The CDR3 runs to 16 residues. CDR1 is SGHRS and CDR2 is YFSETQ in the germline V gene. The CDR3 sequence: CASSWQGQGADTEAFF. The CDR3 DNA reads TGCGCCAGCAGCTGGCAAGGACAGGGGGCTGACACTGAAGCTTTCTTT.

For the CDR3, the DNA is TGTGCCAGCAGTGAGGAGTCCGGGAGGGGCCAGGGAGCTTTCTTT. This gives the protein CASSEESGRGQGAFF. The V and J genes are TRBV25-1 and TRBJ1-1; D perhaps matches TRBD1 (5 bases). From germline, CDR1 is MGHDK and CDR2 SYGVNS. V lost 3 bases to trimming and J lost 10 bases, with 21 bases between them. CDR3 length: 15 amino acids.

This rearrangement joins TRBV2 to TRBJ2-7, with D unresolved. Per the germline V gene, CDR1 is SNHLY and CDR2 is FYNNEI. The CDR3 is made up of 11 amino acids. V lost 10 bases, J lost 2 bases, and 9 bases lay in between. This CDR3 is CATKLTYEQYF. The CDR3, as DNA: TGTGCCACCAAGCTGACCTACGAGCAGTACTTC. Looking up the rest from reference TRBV2 and TRBJ2-7 gives the full variable domain: EPEVTQTPSHQVTQMGQEVILRCVPISNHLYFYWYRQILGQKVEFLVSFYNNEISEKSEIFDDQFSVERPDGSNFTLKIRSTKLEDSAMYFCATKLTYEQYFGPGTRLTVT.

The CDR3, as DNA: TGTGCCAGTAGTATGAGGGGGATCCGGGACATCTCAACTAATGAAAAACTGTTTTTT. Translation: CASSMRGIRDISTNEKLFF. The gene calls are TRBV19 and TRBJ1-4; tentatively, D is TRBD1 (6 bases). The CDR3 loop spans 19 amino acids. Germline assignment: CDR1 LNHDA and CDR2 SQIVND (reference sequence). V was trimmed by 3 bases and J by 0 bases, leaving 20 bases between them.

V gene TRBV6-6 combines with J gene TRBJ1-5; no firm D call. This CDR3 is 15 amino acids long. The germline V and J ends were trimmed by 0 bases and 4 bases, with 10 bases remaining between them. Germline V gene sequence: CDR1 MNHNY, CDR2 SVGAGI (reference sequence). CDR3: CASSYSREGNQPQHF. The CDR3 DNA reads TGTGCCAGCAGTTACTCTCGGGAGGGAAATCAGCCCCAGCATTTT.

The chain combines TRBV10-2 with TRBJ2-7; no clear D. V gave up 7 bases and J gave up 3 bases, with 19 bases separating them. The CDR3 has 15 amino acids. In germline, CDR1 is WSHSY, CDR2 SAAADI. The CDR3 sequence is CASIVESRLGYEQYF. The CDR3 DNA reads TGCGCCAGCATAGTGGAGAGTCGACTGGGCTACGAGCAGTACTTC.

This chain uses TRBV27 with TRBJ1-2; D perhaps matches TRBD1 (5 bases). The length of the CDR3 is 16 residues. CDR1 is MNHEY, CDR2 SMNVEV, per germline (reference sequence). Trimming took off 2 bases at V and 1 base at J, with 14 bases between the two ends. The CDR3 coding sequence is TGTGCCAGCAGTTTAGGGGGTACCCTTTTTAACTATGGCTACACCTTC. Encoded protein: CASSLGGTLFNYGYTF.

This sequence joins TRBV27 and TRBJ2-1, with TRBD1 matching 9 bases. The CDR3 runs 15 residues. In germline, CDR1 is MNHEY, CDR2 SMNVEV (reference sequence). Germline trimming cut 7 bases from V and 6 bases from J; bases unmatched to any gene: 10. The CDR3 region is CASIKRQGVGNEQFF. The CDR3 bases are TGTGCCAGCATTAAGAGACAGGGGGTTGGCAATGAGCAGTTCTTC.

This clone was detected only a few times. The chain is built from TRBV19 and TRBJ1-1; the match to TRBD1 covers 8 bases. The CDR3 totals 14 residues. Germline values: CDR1 LNHDA, CDR2 SQIVND (reference sequence). V gave up 1 base and J gave up 11 bases; unmatched junction bases: 9. CDR3 protein: CASSIGQGISGAFF. The DNA of the CDR3 is TGTGCCAGTAGTATAGGACAGGGGATCTCTGGCGCTTTCTTT.

Here the CDR3 reads CASSPGQGYSGANVLTF. CDR3 nucleotides: TGTGCCAGCAGTCCCGGACAGGGATACTCTGGGGCCAACGTCCTGACTTTC. The chain employs TRBV2 and TRBJ2-6, with TRBD1 matching 8 bases. The CDR3 has 17 amino acids. Trimming removed 5 bases from V and 0 bases from J; junction bases left unmatched: 6. In germline, CDR1 is SNHLY, CDR2 FYNNEI.

V and J are TRBV28 and TRBJ1-2; a possible D gene is TRBD1 (5 bases). Germline values: CDR1 MDHEN, CDR2 SYDVKM. Deletions cut 2 bases from V and 3 bases from J, with 19 bases between. The CDR3 totals 17 residues. The CDR3 is CASSLPLSRAGDYGYTF. Written as DNA, the CDR3 is TGTGCCAGCAGTTTACCTCTTTCCCGGGCGGGGGACTATGGCTACACCTTC.

This chain joins TRBV6-4 and TRBJ2-2; maybe TRBD2 (7 bases). The CDR3 is 14 residues long. CDR1 and CDR2 from the germline V gene are MRHNA and SNTAGT. Trimming cost V 8 bases and J 4 bases, with 14 bases left between them. CDR3 coding DNA: TGTGCCAGCGGGAGGGACAAAAGCACCGGGGAGCTGTTTTTT. It yields the protein CASGRDKSTGELFF.

J is TRBJ2-3 and V is TRBV7-3; 7 nucleotides match TRBD2. CDR1 and CDR2 from the germline V gene are SGHTA and FQGTGA. The CDR3 is made up of 16 amino acids. The ends lost 1 base at V and 4 bases at J; junction bases unmatched: 8. The CDR3 loop is CASSLIGGRAPDTQYF. The DNA of the CDR3 is TGTGCCAGCAGCTTAATCGGTGGGAGGGCTCCAGATACGCAGTATTTT.

V usage is TRBV27 and J usage is TRBJ1-2; perhaps TRBD1 as D (6 bases). The CDR3 consists of 14 residues. The V gene's germline CDR1 is MNHEY and CDR2 SMNVEV (reference sequence). V was cut by 4 bases and J by 4 bases, with 13 bases left in between. CDR3 nucleotides: TGTGCCAGCAGTTCAGGGGACAAAATCTATGGCTACACCTTC. This gives the protein CASSSGDKIYGYTF.

This sequence joins TRBV11-2 and TRBJ1-2; no clear D gene. Looked up from germline, CDR1 is SGHAT and CDR2 is FQNNGV. The V gene lost 4 bases and the J gene lost 4 bases, with 7 bases spanning the gap. This CDR3 region has 12 residues. The CDR3 sequence: CASSYFSYGYTF. The DNA of the CDR3 is TGTGCCAGCAGCTATTTCAGCTATGGCTACACCTTC.

CDR3 coding DNA: TGTGCCAGCAGAGCGGGAGGGAACTACGAGCAGTACTTC. It translates to CASRAGGNYEQYF. The rearrangement links TRBV6-6 to TRBJ2-7, with 10 bases matching TRBD2. Germline CDR1 reads MNHNY; CDR2 reads SVGAGI (reference sequence). J lost 3 bases, V lost 6 bases, and 2 bases had no gene match. The CDR3 is made up of 13 amino acids.

This chain links TRBV7-2 with TRBJ2-2; 8 positions agree with TRBD2. The V and J ends lost 1 base and 6 bases, in that order; junction bases with no gene match: 7. This CDR3 is built from 16 residues. CDR1 and CDR2 from the germline V gene are SGHTA and FQGNSA. The CDR3 reads CASSLVGTRFAGELFF. The CDR3 DNA reads as TGTGCCAGCAGCTTAGTAGGGACTAGGTTCGCCGGGGAGCTGTTTTTT.

This chain links TRBV28 with TRBJ1-5, with D tentatively TRBD1 (6 bases). The germline gives CDR1 MDHEN, CDR2 SYDVKM. CDR3 length: 14 residues. V lost 6 bases, J lost 1 base, and 10 bases lay in between. The CDR3 reads CASRRGGSNQPQHF. The CDR3 coding sequence is TGTGCCAGCAGAAGGGGGGGCAGCAATCAGCCCCAGCATTTT. Together with reference TRBV28 and TRBJ1-5, the CDR3 gives the full variable domain: DVKVTQSSRYLVKRTGEKVFLECVQDMDHENMFWYRQDPGLGLRLIYFSYDVKMKEKGDIPEGYSVSREKKERFSLILESASTNQTSMYLCASRRGGSNQPQHFGDGTRLSIL.

The V gene is TRBV21-1, the J gene TRBJ1-2; the listed D gene, TRBD1, was not tested against the DNA. TRBV21-1 is described as a pseudogene. This CDR3 region has 14 residues. The CDR3 loop reads CASRGQAANYGYTF. The CDR3 bases are TGTGCCAGCAGGGGACAGGCGGCAAACTATGGCTACACCTTC.

The CDR3 DNA reads TGTGCCAGTAGTCTACAGGGTCGGACTAGCGGGAGGGCCAAAAACATTCAGTACTTC. Translating gives CASSLQGRTSGRAKNIQYF. The V gene is TRBV19, the J gene TRBJ2-4, with TRBD2 matching over 14 bases. Trimming took 5 bases from V and 1 from J; bases not matched to a gene: 10. Germline V gene sequence: CDR1 LNHDA, CDR2 SQIVND (reference sequence). The CDR3 is 19 amino acids.

This chain uses TRBV5-4 with TRBJ1-1, with D maybe TRBD1 (6 bases). Trimming removed 0 bases at V and 4 bases at J, with 19 bases between. Germline CDR1 and CDR2: SGHNT and YYREEE (reference sequence). This CDR3 has 17 residues. DNA for the CDR3: TGTGCCAGCAGCTTGGAGGTTAAGGGGGATTGGGGCACTGAAGCTTTCTTT. Translated: CASSLEVKGDWGTEAFF.

The rearrangement uses TRBV7-8 and TRBJ1-6; maybe TRBD1 (5 bases). CDR3 length: 12 amino acids. CDR1 is SGHVS, CDR2 FQNEAQ, per germline. Trimming pared 0 bases from V and 11 bases from J, leaving 5 bases between. The CDR3 coding sequence is TGTGCCAGCAGCTTAGCGGGGCCACCCCTCCACTTT. This translates into CASSLAGPPLHF.

This chain joins TRBV29-1 and TRBJ2-7, with 8 bases identical to TRBD1. From germline, CDR1 is SQVTM and CDR2 ANQGSEA. The CDR3 length is 12 residues. The ends lost 4 bases at V and 2 bases at J; junction bases unmatched: 1. Here the CDR3 DNA reads TGCAGCGTTGGGACAGGGCCCTACGAGCAGTACTTC. Protein: CSVGTGPYEQYF.

This clone appeared a single time. The genes are TRBV5-1 and TRBJ2-3; perhaps TRBD2 as D (6 bases). Trimming shortened V by 1 base and J by 4 bases, and 13 bases separated the two germline ends. The germline V gene has CDR1 SGHRS and CDR2 YFSETQ. This CDR3 comprises 15 residues. The CDR3 loop is CASSLQEGRADTQYF. The DNA of the CDR3 is TGCGCCAGCAGCTTGCAGGAGGGCCGGGCAGATACGCAGTATTTT.

In nucleotides, the CDR3 is TGTGCCAGCTCACCAAGGGTAGCGGGATCGGGAAACATTCAGTACTTC. Its protein product is CASSPRVAGSGNIQYF. The chain is built from TRBV18 and TRBJ2-4; 8 nucleotides agree with TRBD2. J gave up 6 bases and V 2 bases, and 9 bases lay outside the gene matches. The CDR3 runs 16 residues. The germline gives CDR1 KGHSH, CDR2 LQKENI.

The rearrangement uses TRBV28 and TRBJ2-2; D is unresolved. The CDR3 is made up of 12 amino acids. V lost 10 bases, J lost 6 bases, and 12 bases lay in between. CDR1 and CDR2 (germline): MDHEN, SYDVKM. Written as DNA, the CDR3 is TGTGCCACGTGGAGCATCGCCGGGGAGCTGTTTTTT. Protein product: CATWSIAGELFF.

The chain is built from TRBV19 and TRBJ2-3; D remains ambiguous. Trimming removed 4 bases from V and 8 bases from J, with 22 bases in between. Germline values: CDR1 LNHDA, CDR2 SQIVND (reference sequence). The CDR3 sequence is 16 residues long. In DNA form, the CDR3 reads TGTGCCAGTAGTAGCGTGAAAGACCGACCTATAACTACGCAGTATTTT. Translating it yields CASSSVKDRPITTQYF.

This chain links TRBV25-1 with TRBJ2-7, with TRBD1 matching over 7 bases. The CDR3 is 13 residues long. V trimming: 8 bases; J trimming: 2 bases; junction bases outside the gene matches: 6. From germline, CDR1 is MGHDK and CDR2 SYGVNS. The CDR3 sequence: CASGTGAPYEQYF. In DNA form, the CDR3 reads TGTGCCAGCGGTACAGGGGCGCCCTACGAGCAGTACTTC.